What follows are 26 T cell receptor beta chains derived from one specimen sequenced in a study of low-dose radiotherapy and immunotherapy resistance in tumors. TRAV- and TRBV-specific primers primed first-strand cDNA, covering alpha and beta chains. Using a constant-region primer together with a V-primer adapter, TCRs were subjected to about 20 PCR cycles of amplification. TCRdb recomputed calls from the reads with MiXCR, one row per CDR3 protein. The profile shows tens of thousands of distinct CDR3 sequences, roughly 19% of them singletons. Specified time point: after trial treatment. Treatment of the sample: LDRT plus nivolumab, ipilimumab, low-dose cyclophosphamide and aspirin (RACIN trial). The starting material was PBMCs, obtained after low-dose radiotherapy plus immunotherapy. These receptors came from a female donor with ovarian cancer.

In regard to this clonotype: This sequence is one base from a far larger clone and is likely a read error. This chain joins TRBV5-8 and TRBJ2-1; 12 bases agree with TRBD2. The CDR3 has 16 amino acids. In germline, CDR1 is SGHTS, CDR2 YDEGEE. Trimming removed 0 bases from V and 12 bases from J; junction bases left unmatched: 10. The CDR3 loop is CASSLDLAGGTDWQFF. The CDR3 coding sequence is TGTGCCAGCAGCTTGGACCTAGCGGGGGGGACAGATTGGCAGTTCTTC.

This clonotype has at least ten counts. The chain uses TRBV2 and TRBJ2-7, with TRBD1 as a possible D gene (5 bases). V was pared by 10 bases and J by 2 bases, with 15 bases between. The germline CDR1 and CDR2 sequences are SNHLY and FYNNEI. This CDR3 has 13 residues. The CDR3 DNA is TGTGCCACCACACAGGCGGATACCTACGAGCAGTACTTC. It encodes CATTQADTYEQYF.

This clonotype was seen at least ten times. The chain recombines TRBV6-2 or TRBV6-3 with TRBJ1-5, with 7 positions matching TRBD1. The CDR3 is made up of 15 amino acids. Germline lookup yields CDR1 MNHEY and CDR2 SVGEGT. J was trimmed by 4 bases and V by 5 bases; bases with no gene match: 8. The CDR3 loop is CASSIQGTGNQPQHF. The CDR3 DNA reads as TGTGCCAGCAGTATACAGGGGACGGGGAATCAGCCCCAGCATTTT.

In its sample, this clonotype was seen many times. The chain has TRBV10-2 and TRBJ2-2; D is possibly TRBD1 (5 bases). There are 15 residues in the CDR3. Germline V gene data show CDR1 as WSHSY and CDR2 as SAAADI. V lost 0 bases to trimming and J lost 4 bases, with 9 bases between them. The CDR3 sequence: CASSESQGGTGELFF. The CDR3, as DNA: TGCGCCAGCAGTGAGTCCCAGGGTGGCACCGGGGAGCTGTTTTTT.

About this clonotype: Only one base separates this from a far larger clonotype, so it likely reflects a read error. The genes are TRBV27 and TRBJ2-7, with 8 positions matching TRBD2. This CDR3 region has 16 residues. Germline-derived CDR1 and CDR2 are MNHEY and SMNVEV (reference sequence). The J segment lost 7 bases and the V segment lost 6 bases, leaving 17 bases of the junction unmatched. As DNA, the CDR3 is TGTGCCAGCAGCCTGGGGGTAGCGGGGTCATACAATGAGCAGTACTTC. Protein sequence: CASSLGVAGSYNEQYF.

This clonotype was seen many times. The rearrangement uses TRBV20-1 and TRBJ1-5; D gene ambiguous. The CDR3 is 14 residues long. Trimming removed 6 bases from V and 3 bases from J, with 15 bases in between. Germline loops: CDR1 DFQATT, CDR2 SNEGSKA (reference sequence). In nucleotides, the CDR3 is TGCAGTGCGCGAGGACCGCTACCCAATCAGCCCCAGCATTTT. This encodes CSARGPLPNQPQHF.

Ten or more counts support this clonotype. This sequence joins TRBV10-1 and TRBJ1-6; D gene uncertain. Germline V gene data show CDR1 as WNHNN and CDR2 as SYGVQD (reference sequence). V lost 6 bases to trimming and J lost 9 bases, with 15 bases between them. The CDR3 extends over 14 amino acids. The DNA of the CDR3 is TGCGCCAGCAGCGCCGGGCCCCACGGTTCACCCCTCCACTTT. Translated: CASSAGPHGSPLHF.

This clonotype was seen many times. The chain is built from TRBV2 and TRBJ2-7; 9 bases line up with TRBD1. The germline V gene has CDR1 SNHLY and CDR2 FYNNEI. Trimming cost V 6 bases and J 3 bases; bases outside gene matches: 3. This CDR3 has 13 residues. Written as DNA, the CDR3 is TGTGCCAGCAGCGGGGGACAGGGCTACGAGCAGTACTTC. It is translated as CASSGGQGYEQYF.

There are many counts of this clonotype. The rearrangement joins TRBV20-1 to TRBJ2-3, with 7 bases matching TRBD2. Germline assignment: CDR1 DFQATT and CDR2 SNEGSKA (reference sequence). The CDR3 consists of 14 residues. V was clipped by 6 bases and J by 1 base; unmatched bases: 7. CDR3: CSAISGEGTDTQYF. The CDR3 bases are TGCAGTGCGATAAGCGGGGAGGGCACAGATACGCAGTATTTT.

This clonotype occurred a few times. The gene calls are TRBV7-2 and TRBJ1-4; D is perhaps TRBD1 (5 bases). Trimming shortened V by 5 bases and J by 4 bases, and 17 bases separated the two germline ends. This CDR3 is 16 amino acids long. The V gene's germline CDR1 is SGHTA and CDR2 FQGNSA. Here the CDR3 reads CASSRTDRGFNEKLFF. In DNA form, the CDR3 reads TGTGCCAGCAGCCGGACGGATAGGGGTTTTAATGAAAAACTGTTTTTT. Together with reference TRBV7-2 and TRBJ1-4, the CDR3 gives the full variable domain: GAGVSQSPSNKVTEKGKDVELRCDPISGHTALYWYRQSLGQGLEFLIYFQGNSAPDKSGLPSDRFSAERTGGSVSTLTIQRTQQEDSAVYLCASSRTDRGFNEKLFFGSGTQLSVL.

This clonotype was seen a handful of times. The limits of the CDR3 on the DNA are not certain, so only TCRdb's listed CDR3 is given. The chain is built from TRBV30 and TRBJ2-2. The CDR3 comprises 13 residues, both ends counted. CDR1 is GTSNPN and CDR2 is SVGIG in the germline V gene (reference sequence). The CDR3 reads CAWKVNTGELFFF.

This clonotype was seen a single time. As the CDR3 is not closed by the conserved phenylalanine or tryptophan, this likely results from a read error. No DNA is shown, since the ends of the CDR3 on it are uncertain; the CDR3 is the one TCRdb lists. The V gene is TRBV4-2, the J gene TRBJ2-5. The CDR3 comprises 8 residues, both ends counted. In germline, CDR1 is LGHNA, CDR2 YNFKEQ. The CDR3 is CASSQGVQ.

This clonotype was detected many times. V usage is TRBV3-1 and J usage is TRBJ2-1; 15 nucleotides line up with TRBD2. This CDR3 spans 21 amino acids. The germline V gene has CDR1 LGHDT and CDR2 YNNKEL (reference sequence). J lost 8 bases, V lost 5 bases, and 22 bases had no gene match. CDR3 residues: CASSSRGLKPGLAGGGDEQFF. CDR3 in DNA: TGTGCCAGCAGCTCACGAGGGCTTAAACCGGGACTAGCGGGAGGTGGGGATGAGCAGTTCTTC.

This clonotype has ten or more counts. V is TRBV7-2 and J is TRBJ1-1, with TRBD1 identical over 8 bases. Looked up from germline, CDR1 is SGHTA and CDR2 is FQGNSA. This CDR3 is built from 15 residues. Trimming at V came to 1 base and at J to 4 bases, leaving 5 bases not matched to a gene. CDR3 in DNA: TGTGCCAGCAGCTTAGTGGACAGGGTTGGCACTGAAGCTTTCTTT. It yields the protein CASSLVDRVGTEAFF.

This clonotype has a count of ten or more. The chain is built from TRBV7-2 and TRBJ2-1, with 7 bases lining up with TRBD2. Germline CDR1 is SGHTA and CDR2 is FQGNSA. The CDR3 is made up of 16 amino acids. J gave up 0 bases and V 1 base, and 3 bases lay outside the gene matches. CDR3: CASSLVGGSSYNEQFF. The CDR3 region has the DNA TGTGCCAGCAGCTTAGTCGGCGGGAGCTCCTACAATGAGCAGTTCTTC.

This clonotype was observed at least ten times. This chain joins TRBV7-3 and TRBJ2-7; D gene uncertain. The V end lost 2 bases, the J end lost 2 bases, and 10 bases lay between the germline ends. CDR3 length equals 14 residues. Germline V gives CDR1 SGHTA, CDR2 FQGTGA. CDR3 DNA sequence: TGTGCCAGCAGCTTATATCTATCTCCCTACGAGCAGTACTTC. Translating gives CASSLYLSPYEQYF.

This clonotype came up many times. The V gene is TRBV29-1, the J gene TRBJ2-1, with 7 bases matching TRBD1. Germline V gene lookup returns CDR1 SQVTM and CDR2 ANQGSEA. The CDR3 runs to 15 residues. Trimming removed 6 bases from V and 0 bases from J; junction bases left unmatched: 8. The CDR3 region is CSVQRGQSSYNEQFF. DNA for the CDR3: TGCAGCGTCCAAAGGGGACAGAGCTCCTACAATGAGCAGTTCTTC.

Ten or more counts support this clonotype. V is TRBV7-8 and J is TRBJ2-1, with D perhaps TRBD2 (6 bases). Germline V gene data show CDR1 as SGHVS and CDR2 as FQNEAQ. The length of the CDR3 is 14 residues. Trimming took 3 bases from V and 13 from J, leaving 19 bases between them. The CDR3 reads CASSFAPDYDHQFF. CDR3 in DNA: TGTGCCAGCAGCTTTGCCCCGGACTACGATCATCAGTTCTTC.

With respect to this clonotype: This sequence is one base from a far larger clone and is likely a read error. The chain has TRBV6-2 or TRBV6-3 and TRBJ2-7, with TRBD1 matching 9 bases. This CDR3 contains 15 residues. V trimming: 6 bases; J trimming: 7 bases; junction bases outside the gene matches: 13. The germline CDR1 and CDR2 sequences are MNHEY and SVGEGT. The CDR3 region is CASSEGTGTYNEQYF. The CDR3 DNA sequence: TGTGCCAGCAGCGAGGGGACAGGGACCTACAATGAGCAGTACTTC.

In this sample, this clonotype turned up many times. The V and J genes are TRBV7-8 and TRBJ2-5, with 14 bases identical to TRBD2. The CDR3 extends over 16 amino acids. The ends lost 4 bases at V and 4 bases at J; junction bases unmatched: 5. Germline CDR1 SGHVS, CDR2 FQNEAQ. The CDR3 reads CASSSGLAGERETQYF. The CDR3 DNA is TGTGCCAGCAGCTCGGGACTAGCGGGAGAAAGAGAGACCCAGTACTTC. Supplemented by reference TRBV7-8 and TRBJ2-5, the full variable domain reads GAGVSQSPRYKVAKRGQDVALRCDPISGHVSLFWYQQALGQGPEFLTYFQNEAQLDKSGLPSDRFFAERPEGSVSTLKIQRTQQEDSAVYLCASSSGLAGERETQYFGPGTRLLVL.

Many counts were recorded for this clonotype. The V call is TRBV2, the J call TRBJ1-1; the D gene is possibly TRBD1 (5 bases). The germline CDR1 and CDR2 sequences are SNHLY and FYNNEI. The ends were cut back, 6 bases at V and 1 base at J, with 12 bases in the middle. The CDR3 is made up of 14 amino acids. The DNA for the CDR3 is TGTGCCAGCAGCGCCGTGCAGGGGAACACTGAAGCTTTCTTT. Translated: CASSAVQGNTEAFF.

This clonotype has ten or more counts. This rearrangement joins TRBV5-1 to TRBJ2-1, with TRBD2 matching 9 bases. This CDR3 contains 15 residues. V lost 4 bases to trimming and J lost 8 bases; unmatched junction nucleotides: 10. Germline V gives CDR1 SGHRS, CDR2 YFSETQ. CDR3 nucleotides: TGCGCCAGCAGCATGGGACTAGCTCCGGGGTATGAGCAGTTCTTC. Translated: CASSMGLAPGYEQFF.

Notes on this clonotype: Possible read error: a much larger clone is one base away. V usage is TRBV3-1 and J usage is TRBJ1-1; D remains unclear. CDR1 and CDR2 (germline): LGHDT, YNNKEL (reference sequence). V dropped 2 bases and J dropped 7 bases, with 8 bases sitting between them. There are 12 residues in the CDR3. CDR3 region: CASSQRTLEAFF. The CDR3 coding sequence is TGTGCCAGCAGCCAAAGGACGCTTGAAGCTTTCTTT.

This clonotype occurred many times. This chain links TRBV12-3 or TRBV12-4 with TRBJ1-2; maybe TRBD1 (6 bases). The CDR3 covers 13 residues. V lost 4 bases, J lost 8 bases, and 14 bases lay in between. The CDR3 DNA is TGTGCCAGCAGTTACCGAGGGGGAGAGGGCTACACCTTC. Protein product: CASSYRGGEGYTF.

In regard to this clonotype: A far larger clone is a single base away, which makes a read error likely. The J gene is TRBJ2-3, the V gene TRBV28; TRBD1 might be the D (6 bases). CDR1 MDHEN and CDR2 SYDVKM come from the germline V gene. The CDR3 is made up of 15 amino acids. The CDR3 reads CASSLPIDRRRTKYF. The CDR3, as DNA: TGTGCCAGCAGTTTACCTATCGACAGGCGGAGGACCAAGTACTTC. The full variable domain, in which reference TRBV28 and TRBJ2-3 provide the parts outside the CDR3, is DVKVTQSSRYLVKRTGEKVFLECVQDMDHENMFWYRQDPGLGLRLIYFSYDVKMKEKGDIPEGYSVSREKKERFSLILESASTNQTSMYLCASSLPIDRRRTKYFGPGTRLTVL.

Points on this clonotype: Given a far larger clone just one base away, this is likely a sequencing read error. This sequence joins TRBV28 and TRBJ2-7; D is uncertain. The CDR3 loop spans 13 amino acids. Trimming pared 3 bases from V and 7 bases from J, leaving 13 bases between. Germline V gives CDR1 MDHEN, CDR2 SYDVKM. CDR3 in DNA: TGTGCCAGCAGTTTTATTCCCCCCAATGAGCAGTACTTC. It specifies CASSFIPPNEQYF.